Each of the 10 T cell receptor beta chains below was sequenced from the same sample in a study of blood T cell repertoires in COVID-19. Sequenced by immunoSEQ multiplex PCR; TCRdb stores in-frame clones only, minus some. The data show about 81,000 clones, nearly 90% seen once. The sequenced sample was peripheral blood. These receptor sequences come from a man aged 65 to 85 with acute or convalescent COVID-19.

This clone is a singleton in its sample. V and J are TRBV28 and TRBJ1-6; the D gene is possibly TRBD1 (5 bases). Trimming removed 7 bases at V and 14 bases at J, with 18 bases between. CDR1 and CDR2 (germline): MDHEN, SYDVKM. The CDR3 sequence is 13 residues long. CDR3 sequence (DNA): TGTGCCAGCAACGCAGGGCCCCCTAAAGCCCTCCACTTT. It is translated as CASNAGPPKALHF. The variable domain in full, completed from reference TRBV28 and TRBJ1-6, reads DVKVTQSSRYLVKRTGEKVFLECVQDMDHENMFWYRQDPGLGLRLIYFSYDVKMKEKGDIPEGYSVSREKKERFSLILESASTNQTSMYLCASNAGPPKALHFGNGTRLTVT.

The V gene is TRBV7-2, the J gene TRBJ1-1; D gene ambiguous. V lost 1 base and J lost 4, with 7 bases in between. The CDR3 spans 13 residues. CDR1 is SGHTA and CDR2 is FQGNSA in the germline V gene. The CDR3 sequence: CASSLGATTEAFF. CDR3 coding DNA: TGTGCCAGCAGCTTAGGGGCCACCACTGAAGCTTTCTTT. The full variable domain, in which reference TRBV7-2 and TRBJ1-1 provide the parts outside the CDR3, is GAGVSQSPSNKVTEKGKDVELRCDPISGHTALYWYRQSLGQGLEFLIYFQGNSAPDKSGLPSDRFSAERTGGSVSTLTIQRTQQEDSAVYLCASSLGATTEAFFGQGTRLTVV.

This chain links TRBV5-4 with TRBJ2-5; 7 bases fit TRBD1. Germline V gene lookup returns CDR1 SGHNT and CDR2 YYREEE (reference sequence). The length of the CDR3 is 16 residues. J gave up 5 bases and V 3 bases, and 13 bases lay outside the gene matches. The CDR3 loop is CASSSDSGGYMETQYF. CDR3 bases: TGTGCCAGCAGCTCGGACTCAGGGGGATATATGGAGACCCAGTACTTC. The full variable domain, in which reference TRBV5-4 and TRBJ2-5 provide the parts outside the CDR3, is ETGVTQSPTHLIKTRGQQVTLRCSSQSGHNTVSWYQQALGQGPQFIFQYYREEENGRGNFPPRFSGLQFPNYSSELNVNALELDDSALYLCASSSDSGGYMETQYFGPGTRLLVL.

This chain connects TRBV19 to TRBJ1-5; no clear D gene. Trimming shortened V by 6 bases and J by 5 bases, and 14 bases separated the two germline ends. CDR1 is LNHDA and CDR2 is SQIVND in the germline V gene (reference sequence). This CDR3 comprises 14 residues. CDR3 nucleotides: TGTGCCAGTAGCCCCGGGAAGCAATATCAGCCCCAGCATTTT. Protein product: CASSPGKQYQPQHF.

This clone was seen only a few times. The chain has TRBV11-2 and TRBJ2-5; 7 nucleotides match TRBD2. The CDR3 contains 15 residues. V lost 5 bases to trimming and J lost 1 base; unmatched junction nucleotides: 7. Germline CDR1 reads SGHAT; CDR2 reads FQNNGV. The chain's CDR3 is CASSKSERGQETQYF. The CDR3 DNA reads as TGTGCCAGCAGCAAAAGCGAGCGGGGCCAAGAGACCCAGTACTTC.

The chain combines TRBV6-2 or TRBV6-3 with TRBJ2-6; 9 bases line up with TRBD1. Germline lookup yields CDR1 MNHEY and CDR2 SVGEGT. This CDR3 has 16 residues. V was clipped by 6 bases and J by 2 bases; unmatched bases: 5. CDR3 bases: TGTGCCAGCAGCGAATACAGGGGGCCTGGGGCCAACGTCCTGACTTTC. This gives the protein CASSEYRGPGANVLTF.

A single count supports this clone. The chain is built from TRBV29-1 and TRBJ2-4; 8 nucleotides line up with TRBD2. The J segment lost 1 base and the V segment lost 4 bases, leaving 6 bases of the junction unmatched. The CDR3 length is 15 residues. Per the germline V gene, CDR1 is SQVTM and CDR2 is ANQGSEA. The CDR3 sequence is CSVAAGGGAKNIQYF. The CDR3 DNA reads as TGCAGCGTTGCGGCGGGGGGCGGCGCCAAAAACATTCAGTACTTC.

V and J are TRBV5-1 and TRBJ1-1; 7 bases align to TRBD1. Germline V gives CDR1 SGHRS, CDR2 YFSETQ. This CDR3 has 16 residues. V lost 4 bases, J lost 0 bases, and 9 bases stayed unmatched. In DNA, the CDR3 is TGCGCCAGCAGCCCGATGAAGGGGGCCTTGAACACTGAAGCTTTCTTT. It specifies CASSPMKGALNTEAFF.

The rearrangement uses TRBV6-5 and TRBJ1-5; D call uncertain. V gave up 3 bases and J gave up 6 bases, with 12 bases separating them. Looked up from germline, CDR1 is MNHEY and CDR2 is SVGAGI. The CDR3 extends over 14 amino acids. The chain's CDR3 is CASSYTPGGQPQHF. Written as DNA, the CDR3 is TGTGCCAGCAGTTATACCCCGGGAGGTCAGCCCCAGCATTTT.

Only a few counts were recorded for this clone. The CDR3 loop is CASRKTGSYEQYF. As DNA, the CDR3 is TGTGCCAGCAGGAAGACAGGGTCCTACGAGCAGTACTTC. The V gene is TRBV2, the J gene TRBJ2-7; 7 bases align to TRBD1. V shed 6 bases and J 1 base; nucleotides not matched to a gene: 3. CDR3 length: 13 residues. In germline, CDR1 is SNHLY, CDR2 FYNNEI.